The text below deals with one T cell receptor beta chain. Its antigen is currently unknown. The data stem from a study of radiation and T cells in renal cell carcinoma. Study-wide points: Irradiated tumors had higher TCR clonality than control tumors. Dominant CDR3 motifs were more common in irradiated tumors than controls. Pretreatment tumor biopsies were lacking, so baseline clonotypes are unknown. In blood, top tumor clones expanded by 2 weeks, shrinking by 4.

The treatment was: 15 Gy SBRT to primary tumor, nephrectomy 4 weeks later. Profiled with immunoSEQ multiplex PCR; TCRdb holds only in-frame clones, not every one. Of almost 20,000 clones in the sample, around two thirds are singletons; the top ten hold around 12%. The CDR3 length is 13 residues. The germline gives CDR1 ENHRY, CDR2 SYGVKD. The V segment lost 10 bases and the J segment 4 bases; nucleotides outside the gene matches: 6. V gene TRBV10-3 combines with J gene TRBJ1-1, with 10 positions matching TRBD1. The input for sequencing was tumor tissue, taken from a patient whose treatment included radiotherapy and nephrectomy. The receptor's source is an older woman with renal cell carcinoma. CDR3 amino acids: CASAGTGVTEAFF. The CDR3 nucleotides read TGTGCCAGCGCCGGGACAGGGGTCACTGAAGCTTTCTTT.